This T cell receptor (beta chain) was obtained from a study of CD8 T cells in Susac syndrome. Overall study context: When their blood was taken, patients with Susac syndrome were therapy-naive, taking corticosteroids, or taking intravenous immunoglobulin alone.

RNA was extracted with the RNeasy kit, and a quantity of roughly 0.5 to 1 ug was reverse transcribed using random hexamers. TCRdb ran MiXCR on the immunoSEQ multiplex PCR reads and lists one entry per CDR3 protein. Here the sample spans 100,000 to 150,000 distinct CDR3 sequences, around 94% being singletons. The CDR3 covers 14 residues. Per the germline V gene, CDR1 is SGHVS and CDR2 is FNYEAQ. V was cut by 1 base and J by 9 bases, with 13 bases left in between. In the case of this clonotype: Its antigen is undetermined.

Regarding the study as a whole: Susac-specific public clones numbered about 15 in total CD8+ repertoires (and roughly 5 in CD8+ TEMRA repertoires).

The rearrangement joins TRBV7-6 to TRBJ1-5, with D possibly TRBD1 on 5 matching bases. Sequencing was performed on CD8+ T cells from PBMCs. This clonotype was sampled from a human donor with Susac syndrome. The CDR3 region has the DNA TGTGCCAGCAGCTTAGTCGCGAGGGGTCGGCCCCAGCATTTT. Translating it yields CASSLVARGRPQHF. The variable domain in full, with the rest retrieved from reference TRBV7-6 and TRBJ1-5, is GAGVSQSPRYKVTKRGQDVALRCDPISGHVSLYWYRQALGQGPEFLTYFNYEAQQDKSGLPNDRFSAERPEGSISTLTIQRTEQRDSAMYRCASSLVARGRPQHFGDGTRLSIL.